Shown below are 24 T cell receptor beta chains from a single sample sequenced in a study of CD8+CD57+ T cells in acquired aplastic anemia. Profiles of TCR beta VDJ and CDR3 were generated from a genomic DNA template. TCRdb called the reads again in MiXCR, with one record for every CDR3 protein. The sample records some 200,000 distinct CDR3 sequences, 40% to 55% being singletons. Sequenced patients had shown CD8+CD57+ cell expansion by flow cytometry. The source material was sorted CD4+, CD8+, or CD8+CD57+ T cells (not recorded which) from PBMCs. These receptors were collected from a human donor with aplastic anemia.

This clonotype was detected only a few times. This chain joins TRBV20-1 and TRBJ2-3, with D maybe TRBD1 (5 bases). V lost 5 bases, J lost 5 bases, and 14 bases lay in between. The V gene's germline CDR1 is DFQATT and CDR2 SNEGSKA (reference sequence). The CDR3 has 13 amino acids. CDR3 sequence (DNA): TGCAGTGCTGCCCTCCAGGGAAGAGATACGCAGTATTTT. Encoded protein: CSAALQGRDTQYF.

This rearrangement joins TRBV10-3 to TRBJ2-1; TRBD1 matches at 8 bases. This CDR3 spans 14 amino acids. V trimming: 2 bases; J trimming: 5 bases; junction bases outside the gene matches: 2. Germline lookup yields CDR1 ENHRY and CDR2 SYGVKD. The CDR3: CAISEGRGHNEQFF. The CDR3 DNA reads as TGTGCCATCAGTGAGGGCAGGGGGCACAATGAGCAGTTCTTC.

The V and J genes are TRBV5-1 and TRBJ1-2, with 7 bases matching TRBD1. Germline CDR1 SGHRS, CDR2 YFSETQ. V lost 3 bases to trimming and J lost 1 base; unmatched junction nucleotides: 6. This CDR3 has 15 residues. The chain's CDR3 is CASSSGTAINYGYTF. For the CDR3, the DNA is TGCGCCAGCAGCTCCGGGACAGCGATTAACTATGGCTACACCTTC. The complete variable domain, with remaining parts taken from reference TRBV5-1 and TRBJ1-2, reads KAGVTQTPRYLIKTRGQQVTLSCSPISGHRSVSWYQQTPGQGLQFLFEYFSETQRNKGNFPGRFSGRQFSNSRSEMNVSTLELGDSALYLCASSSGTAINYGYTFGSGTRLTVV.

There are many counts of this clonotype. The chain recombines TRBV19 with TRBJ1-2, with 7 bases matching TRBD1. Trimming at V came to 8 bases and at J to 3 bases, leaving 12 bases not matched to a gene. From germline, CDR1 is LNHDA and CDR2 SQIVND (reference sequence). The CDR3 is 15 residues long. CDR3 DNA sequence: TGTGCCAGTGAAAGCGGCGGCAGGGGGTACTATGGCTACACCTTC. It encodes CASESGGRGYYGYTF.

This chain uses TRBV24-1 with TRBJ1-5; 8 nucleotides agree with TRBD1. V was pared by 4 bases and J by 1 base, with 5 bases of the junction left unmatched. Germline V gives CDR1 KGHDR, CDR2 SFDVKD. The CDR3 length is 16 residues. As DNA, the CDR3 is TGTGCCACCAGTGACCGAACAGGGGGAAGCAATCAGCCCCAGCATTTT. Its translation is CATSDRTGGSNQPQHF.

The chain couples TRBV7-2 to TRBJ2-5; D tentatively reads TRBD1 or TRBD2 (5 bases each). This CDR3 comprises 13 residues. Germline CDR1 is SGHTA and CDR2 is FQGNSA. V was shortened by 6 bases and J by 4 bases, with 12 bases between the two germline ends. CDR3 sequence (DNA): TGTGCCAGCAGTCTACGGGGCACAGAGACCCAGTACTTC. This codes for CASSLRGTETQYF.

This clonotype was detected many times. This rearrangement joins TRBV10-2 to TRBJ2-5, with 8 bases lining up with TRBD2. Germline loops: CDR1 WSHSY, CDR2 SAAADI. CDR3 length equals 14 residues. V lost 7 bases and J lost 5; bases outside the gene matches: 9. The CDR3 reads CASTGGPVGETQYF. In DNA, the CDR3 is TGCGCCAGCACGGGAGGGCCGGTCGGGGAGACCCAGTACTTC.

As concerns this clonotype: Sequence at one end of the junction differs from germline and may be a read error. The V call is TRBV5-1, the J call TRBJ1-2; weak D call: TRBD1 (6 bases). The germline gives CDR1 SGHRS, CDR2 YFSETQ. The CDR3 is 15 amino acids. Written as DNA, the CDR3 is TGCGCCAGCGGCTTAATAGGGGGAGAAGGGAGCGGCTACACCTTC. It codes for CASGLIGGEGSGYTF.

This clonotype was observed a single time. This chain links TRBV7-9 with TRBJ2-5; D is perhaps TRBD2 (5 bases). CDR3 length: 13 residues. Germline CDR1 and CDR2: SEHNR and FQNEAQ (reference sequence). With 4 bases removed from V and 4 bases from J, the gap between germline ends came to 10 bases. The CDR3 DNA follows: TGTGCCAGCAGCTCCGGGAACGTAGAGACCCAGTACTTC. Its protein product is CASSSGNVETQYF. The complete variable domain, with remaining parts taken from reference TRBV7-9 and TRBJ2-5, reads DTGVSQNPRHKITKRGQNVTFRCDPISEHNRLYWYRQTLGQGPEFLTYFQNEAQLEKSRLLSDRFSAERPKGSFSTLEIQRTEQGDSAMYLCASSSGNVETQYFGPGTRLLVL.

The gene calls are TRBV6-1 and TRBJ2-1; 7 nucleotides match TRBD1. V dropped 0 bases and J dropped 3; count of bases not matched to a gene: 8. Germline V gene sequence: CDR1 MNHNS, CDR2 SASEGT. CDR3 length: 17 residues. CDR3 sequence: CASSEADRASFYNEQFF. CDR3 coding DNA: TGTGCCAGCAGTGAAGCCGACAGGGCCTCTTTCTACAATGAGCAGTTCTTC.

There are many counts of this clonotype. The J gene is TRBJ2-7, the V gene TRBV6-1; TRBD1 is a possible D gene (5 bases). The CDR3 runs to 14 residues. CDR1 and CDR2 (germline): MNHNS, SASEGT. V gave up 3 bases and J gave up 3 bases, with 12 bases separating them. CDR3 DNA: TGTGCCAGCAGTGAGAATGGGGCTAACTACGAGCAGTACTTC. Its translation is CASSENGANYEQYF.

The rearrangement uses TRBV18 and TRBJ2-6; tentative D call: TRBD2 (5 bases). CDR1 is KGHSH and CDR2 is LQKENI in the germline V gene. Trimming took 3 bases from V and 2 from J, leaving 11 bases between them. The CDR3 is 16 residues long. The chain's CDR3 is CASSPARGTGANVLTF. The CDR3 DNA sequence: TGTGCCAGCTCACCGGCGAGAGGGACTGGGGCCAACGTCCTGACTTTC.

In its sample, this clonotype was seen many times. The chain recombines TRBV7-9 with TRBJ2-3; D unclear. The CDR3 consists of 13 residues. In germline, CDR1 is SEHNR, CDR2 FQNEAQ (reference sequence). With 1 base removed from V and 4 bases from J, the gap between germline ends came to 6 bases. Here the CDR3 reads CASSLGSADTQYF. The CDR3 nucleotides are TGTGCCAGCAGCTTAGGAAGCGCAGATACGCAGTATTTT.

As regards this clonotype: A much more abundant neighbour one base away suggests this may be a read error. V is TRBV5-1 and J is TRBJ1-2, with a weak D call TRBD1 (5 bases). Germline V gene data show CDR1 as SGHRS and CDR2 as YFSETQ. The CDR3 runs 15 residues. CDR3 sequence reads: CASSLGQTANYGNTF. The CDR3 coding sequence is TGCGCCAGCAGCTTGGGACAGACTGCTAACTATGGCAACACCTTC.

The chain couples TRBV11-2 to TRBJ2-1; D ambiguous. This CDR3 has 14 amino acids. Looked up from germline, CDR1 is SGHAT and CDR2 is FQNNGV. V lost 1 base to trimming and J lost 9 bases, with 13 bases between them. In DNA form, the CDR3 reads TGTGCCAGCAGCTTAGTGGTAGGGTCGGGTGAGCAGTTCTTC. It translates to CASSLVVGSGEQFF.

As for this clonotype: A read error may explain this, as a much larger clone is one base away. This chain uses TRBV12-5 with TRBJ1-2, with unresolved D. The germline V gene encodes CDR1 LGHNT and CDR2 FRNRAP. With 0 bases removed from V and 4 bases from J, the gap between germline ends came to 12 bases. The CDR3 loop spans 15 amino acids. Written as DNA, the CDR3 is TGTGCTAGTGGTTTGGTACATCCGGGTTTCTATGGCTACACCTTC. This encodes CASGLVHPGFYGYTF.

The chain joins TRBV11-1 to TRBJ1-1; 8 bases map to TRBD1. The CDR3 is 16 residues long. Unmatched junction bases numbered 10, after V lost 3 bases and J lost 4 bases. Per germline, CDR1 SGHAT and CDR2 FQDESV (reference sequence). The CDR3 bases are TGTGCCAGCAGCTTCCCAGGGGGCGAGTTGTCCACTGAAGCTTTCTTT. Its translation: CASSFPGGELSTEAFF.

In this sample, this clonotype turned up a few times. This chain uses TRBV7-9 with TRBJ2-7, with unresolved D. With 4 bases removed from V and 6 bases from J, the gap between germline ends came to 13 bases. Looked up from germline, CDR1 is SEHNR and CDR2 is FQNEAQ (reference sequence). The CDR3 sequence is 13 residues long. The CDR3 region has the DNA TGTGCCAGCAGCTCAATATCCACCTCCGAGCAGTACTTC. Translation: CASSSISTSEQYF.

V and J are TRBV11-2 and TRBJ2-7; no firm D call. The CDR3 is made up of 12 amino acids. V was shortened by 1 base and J by 6 bases, with 7 bases between the two germline ends. Per the germline V gene, CDR1 is SGHAT and CDR2 is FQNNGV. The CDR3 nucleotides are TGTGCCAGCAGCTTAGGGACGCTCGAGCAGTACTTC. It translates to CASSLGTLEQYF. The full variable domain, completed using reference TRBV11-2 and TRBJ2-7, is EAGVAQSPRYKIIEKRQSVAFWCNPISGHATLYWYQQILGQGPKLLIQFQNNGVVDDSQLPKDRFSAERLKGVDSTLKIQPAKLEDSAVYLCASSLGTLEQYFGPGTRLTVT.

About this clonotype: An end of the junction differs from the germline gene, which may be a read error. The chain links TRBV10-1 to TRBJ2-7; D may be TRBD1 or TRBD2 (6 bases each). From germline, CDR1 is WNHNN and CDR2 SYGVQD (reference sequence). The CDR3 runs to 15 residues. CDR3 sequence reads: CASSERRGAVNEPYF. The DNA for the CDR3 is TGCGCCAGCAGTGAGCGGAGGGGGGCCGTAAACGAGCCGTACTTC.

This clonotype occurred once. Possible read error: a much larger clone is one base away. J is TRBJ1-2 and V is TRBV7-3, with unresolved D. Deletions cut 4 bases from V and 6 bases from J, with 9 bases between. The CDR3 extends over 12 amino acids. CDR1 is SGHTA, CDR2 FQGTGA, per germline. The CDR3, as DNA: TGTGCCAGCAGCTCGAGGACGGATGGCTACACCTTC. Amino acids: CASSSRTDGYTF.

As DNA, the CDR3 is TGTGCCAGCAGCTTAGAAGGTATGGTCGAGCAGTACTTC. The encoded protein is CASSLEGMVEQYF. The V and J genes are TRBV7-9 and TRBJ2-7; D is undetermined. This CDR3 is 13 amino acids long. V was clipped by 1 base and J by 6 bases, with 10 bases between them. Germline V lookup: CDR1 SEHNR, CDR2 FQNEAQ (reference sequence).

The chain uses TRBV19 and TRBJ1-6; D is ambiguous. Trimming shortened V by 2 bases and J by 8 bases, and 10 bases separated the two germline ends. Germline V gene lookup returns CDR1 LNHDA and CDR2 SQIVND (reference sequence). CDR3 length: 14 residues. The CDR3 is CASSITGYYSPLHF. CDR3 bases: TGTGCCAGTAGTATAACGGGTTATTATTCACCCCTCCACTTT.

For the CDR3, the DNA is TGTGCCAGCAGCCATGGCATACGCTACGAGCAGTACTTC. It specifies CASSHGIRYEQYF. The chain uses TRBV7-9 and TRBJ2-7; unclear D gene. This CDR3 spans 13 amino acids. CDR1 and CDR2 from the germline V gene are SEHNR and FQNEAQ (reference sequence). With 5 bases removed from V and 3 bases from J, the gap between germline ends came to 11 bases.